This T cell receptor beta chain was captured by sequencing in a study of blood T cell repertoires in COVID-19. As for the study in general: Samples of COVID-19 (acute and convalescent) were obtained from the United States, Italy and Spain.

Original analysis: For nucleated cells, counts were estimated from reference gene primer amplification. Sequencing used immunoSEQ multiplex PCR; TCRdb keeps in-frame clones, though not all of them. From that table come the V and J calls and clone size; the DNA was used to work out D and trimming. The sample has 90,000 to 110,000 clones; roughly 75% are singletons. This clone was seen a handful of times. Sequenced: peripheral blood. The source of this sequence is a human donor in a cohort sampled during active or convalescent COVID-19.

The CDR3 protein is CATSGREEVSTDTQYF. The CDR3 DNA reads as TGTGCCACCAGTGGGCGCGAAGAGGTGAGCACAGATACGCAGTATTTT. The J gene is TRBJ2-3, the V gene TRBV24-1; D is ambiguous. The CDR3 runs to 16 residues. Germline lookup yields CDR1 KGHDR and CDR2 SFDVKD. V dropped 5 bases and J dropped 0 bases, with 14 bases sitting between them.